The 30 T cell receptor beta chains presented below share a single source sample, sequenced in a study of breast tumors, draining lymph nodes, adjacent tissues. TCRdb itself ran the multiplex PCR reads through MiXCR, one entry per CDR3 protein. The sample lists 13,000 to 15,000 distinct CDR3 sequences, 45% to 70% seen once, with over 25% in the top ten. Sequencing was done on a sample of tumor-adjacent breast tissue. The receptors stem from a female donor with breast cancer. Some clones in this sample may be carry-over from other donors' samples.

By frequency in the sample, this clonotype is large. The rearrangement links TRBV29-1 to TRBJ2-1, with a possible D match to TRBD2 (5 bases). Germline V gene sequence: CDR1 SQVTM, CDR2 ANQGSEA. V shed 7 bases and J shed 1 base, with 14 bases lying between them. CDR3 length: 14 residues. The CDR3 loop reads CSARGQFSYNEQFF. In DNA, the CDR3 is TGCAGCGCCCGAGGGCAGTTTTCCTACAATGAGCAGTTCTTC.

J is TRBJ2-7 and V is TRBV29-1, with 7 positions matching TRBD1. This CDR3 contains 12 residues. Germline loops: CDR1 SQVTM, CDR2 ANQGSEA. After removal of 6 bases from V and 2 bases from J, the junction contained 4 bases not matched to a gene. Here the CDR3 DNA reads TGCAGCGTGCGGACAGGAACCTACGAGCAGTACTTC. It codes for CSVRTGTYEQYF.

At least ten counts were recorded for this clonotype. This could be a read error, since a much larger clone is one nucleotide away. The J gene is TRBJ2-1, the V gene TRBV19, with no clear D. CDR1 and CDR2 from the germline V gene are LNHDA and SQIVND (reference sequence). The CDR3 is 17 amino acids. CDR3 sequence: CASSRVVGVSSYNEQSF. CDR3 in DNA: TGTGCCAGTAGTAGGGTTGTAGGTGTTAGCTCCTACAATGAGCAGTCCTTC.

This sequence joins TRBV14 and TRBJ1-6; a weak D match, TRBD1 (6 bases). The V end lost 3 bases, the J end lost 15 bases, and 21 bases lay between the germline ends. The germline V gene has CDR1 SGHDN and CDR2 FVKESK. The CDR3 is 15 amino acids. Here the CDR3 reads CASSQDSNRPGLLHF. Here the CDR3 DNA reads TGTGCCAGCAGCCAGGACAGTAATCGACCGGGACTCCTCCACTTT.

This clonotype is judged medium-sized. The J gene is TRBJ1-2, the V gene TRBV20-1; no reliable D call. The CDR3 consists of 13 residues. Trimming shortened V by 1 base and J by 4 bases, and 10 bases separated the two germline ends. The V gene's germline CDR1 is DFQATT and CDR2 SNEGSKA (reference sequence). CDR3 sequence (DNA): TGCAGTGCTAGAGTGGAAGAATTCTATGGCTACACCTTC. Translation gives CSARVEEFYGYTF.

By share of the sample, this clonotype is medium-sized. The J gene is TRBJ2-7, the V gene TRBV2; the match to TRBD1 covers 8 bases. Germline assignment: CDR1 SNHLY and CDR2 FYNNEI. The CDR3 spans 15 residues. J lost 6 bases, V lost 2 bases, and 9 bases had no gene match. The CDR3 DNA follows: TGTGCCAGCAGTGAAATACAGGGGGATTATGGCGAGCAGTACTTC. This sequence encodes CASSEIQGDYGEQYF.

The table lists this clonotype with many counts. The V and J genes are TRBV5-1 and TRBJ2-5, with TRBD1 identical over 8 bases. Per germline, CDR1 SGHRS and CDR2 YFSETQ. The CDR3 is 15 residues long. The junction had 9 bases not matched to a gene; V was cut back by 4 bases and J by 4 bases. The CDR3 reads CASSPRTGGGETQYF. The CDR3 coding sequence is TGCGCCAGCAGCCCCCGAACAGGGGGTGGAGAGACCCAGTACTTC.

This clonotype was counted only a few times. The rearrangement joins TRBV18 to TRBJ1-1; D possibly corresponds to TRBD1 (5 bases). V shed 2 bases and J shed 5 bases, with 12 bases lying between them. This CDR3 contains 14 residues. Germline-derived CDR1 and CDR2 are KGHSH and LQKENI. The CDR3, as DNA: TGTGCCAGCTCACCAGGGGGGGTCGGGACTGAAGCTTTCTTT. Translation gives CASSPGGVGTEAFF.

Many counts were recorded for this clonotype. A read error is possible here, since a much larger clone lies one base away. In nucleotides, the CDR3 is TGCAGTGCTAGAGGGCCGAGGGAGACCCCGTACTTC. It yields the protein CSARGPRETPYF. V is TRBV20-1 and J is TRBJ2-5, with D perhaps matching TRBD2 (5 bases). CDR1 and CDR2 from the germline V gene are DFQATT and SNEGSKA (reference sequence). This CDR3 has 12 amino acids.

The chain has TRBV7-2 and TRBJ2-3; D not resolved. CDR3 length: 14 residues. CDR1 is SGHTA, CDR2 FQGNSA, per germline. The V end was cut by 8 bases, the J end by 0 bases, with 12 bases between. The CDR3 loop reads CASGVFPSTDTQYF. CDR3 in DNA: TGTGCCAGCGGGGTATTCCCTAGCACAGATACGCAGTATTTT.

This clonotype was counted ten times or more. The rearrangement links TRBV19 to TRBJ1-1, with 7 nucleotides matching TRBD1. With 10 bases clipped from V and 6 bases from J, the junction kept 17 bases outside the gene matches. In germline, CDR1 is LNHDA, CDR2 SQIVND (reference sequence). CDR3 length equals 15 residues. The CDR3 loop reads CATTKGGALRAEAFF. DNA of the CDR3: TGTGCCACCACAAAAGGGGGCGCGCTAAGGGCTGAAGCTTTCTTT.

As concerns this clonotype: It is likely a read error, because the conserved phenylalanine at the end of the CDR3 is missing. The V and J genes are TRBV15 and TRBJ1-2, with D perhaps matching TRBD1 (5 bases). The V end lost 1 base, the J end lost 4 bases, and 13 bases lay between the germline ends. The CDR3 sequence is 15 residues long. Germline lookup yields CDR1 LNHNV and CDR2 YYDKDF (reference sequence). The CDR3: CATSRGEGLTYGYTS. The CDR3, as DNA: TGTGCCACCAGCAGAGGGGAGGGACTTACCTATGGCTACACCTCC.

This clonotype showed up many times. Since a much larger clone is just one base distant, this may be a read error. The rearrangement links TRBV6-2 or TRBV6-3 to TRBJ2-3; D might be TRBD2 (6 bases). V was pared by 5 bases and J by 2 bases, with 14 bases between. CDR3 length: 15 amino acids. The germline V gene encodes CDR1 MNHEY and CDR2 SVGEGT. Here the CDR3 DNA reads TGTGCCAGCAGTCACACTAGCTTACCCACAGATACGCAGTATTTT. Translating it yields CASSHTSLPTDTQYF.

At least ten counts were recorded for this clonotype. This could be a read error, since a much larger clone is one nucleotide away. V usage is TRBV5-6 and J usage is TRBJ1-5; maybe TRBD1 (5 bases). CDR1 and CDR2 (germline): SGHDT, YYEEEE. The CDR3 sequence is 16 residues long. The V end was cut by 2 bases, the J end by 0 bases, with 12 bases between. The CDR3, as DNA: TGTGCCAGCAGCTTATTACAGGCAAATAGCAATCAGCCCCAGCATTTT. It yields the protein CASSLLQANSNQPQHF.

The rearrangement joins TRBV6-5 to TRBJ2-7; D not resolved. Germline CDR1 is MNHEY and CDR2 is SVGAGI. The CDR3 runs 13 residues. With 0 bases removed from V and 0 bases from J, the gap between germline ends came to 3 bases. Written as DNA, the CDR3 is TGTGCCAGCAGTTACTCCGTCTCCTACGAGCAGTACTTC. The encoded protein is CASSYSVSYEQYF.

This clonotype was seen ten or more times. This chain connects TRBV20-1 to TRBJ1-3; D is perhaps TRBD1 (5 bases). The CDR3 has 14 residues. Trimming took 2 bases from V and 11 from J, leaving 19 bases between them. CDR1 and CDR2 (germline): DFQATT, SNEGSKA (reference sequence). CDR3 DNA sequence: TGCAGTGCTAGATCCAGGGTGTCTGGAACCGCCATATATTTT. It specifies CSARSRVSGTAIYF.

This clonotype was counted a single time. The chain links TRBV19 to TRBJ1-1; D gene ambiguous. Germline V gene lookup returns CDR1 LNHDA and CDR2 SQIVND (reference sequence). V gave up 5 bases and J gave up 4 bases, with 14 bases separating them. The CDR3 runs to 14 residues. CDR3 sequence (DNA): TGTGCCAGTAGTCCAAGACTAGCGGGCACTGAAGCTTTCTTT. It encodes CASSPRLAGTEAFF. The full variable domain, in which reference TRBV19 and TRBJ1-1 provide the parts outside the CDR3, is DGGITQSPKYLFRKEGQNVTLSCEQNLNHDAMYWYRQDPGQGLRLIYYSQIVNDFQKGDIAEGYSVSREKKESFPLTVTSAQKNPTAFYLCASSPRLAGTEAFFGQGTRLTVV.

Only one count was recorded for this clonotype. V gene TRBV20-1 combines with J gene TRBJ2-3; D not certain. Trimming stripped 0 bases from V and 9 bases from J, with 13 bases between. The CDR3 loop spans 13 amino acids. CDR1 and CDR2 from the germline V gene are DFQATT and SNEGSKA (reference sequence). The CDR3 is CSARDPIAVTQYF. Written as DNA, the CDR3 is TGCAGTGCTAGAGATCCCATTGCGGTCACGCAGTATTTT.

The rearrangement links TRBV2 to TRBJ1-2, with 9 positions matching TRBD1. Losses at the gene ends were 5 bases for V and 8 bases for J; bases not matched to a gene: 6. Germline assignment: CDR1 SNHLY and CDR2 FYNNEI. The CDR3 runs 13 residues. CDR3 nucleotide sequence: TGTGCCAGCAGTCGGGACAGGGAGAGCGGCTACACCTTC. The encoded protein is CASSRDRESGYTF.

By sample share, this clonotype is medium-sized (0.01 to 0.1%). J is TRBJ1-6 and V is TRBV6-5; TRBD1 aligns across 7 bases. Germline V CDR1 and CDR2: MNHEY, SVGAGI. Trimming took 6 bases from V and 2 from J; bases not matched to a gene: 7. The CDR3 contains 16 residues. The CDR3 DNA reads as TGTGCCAGCAGGTCTACAGGGGTAGCCTATAATTCACCCCTCCACTTT. Amino acid sequence: CASRSTGVAYNSPLHF.

The J gene is TRBJ2-5, the V gene TRBV11-2; TRBD1 matches at 7 bases. Germline V gene sequence: CDR1 SGHAT, CDR2 FQNNGV. This CDR3 is built from 15 residues. V lost 5 bases to trimming and J lost 5 bases; unmatched junction nucleotides: 11. The CDR3 loop reads CASSLKGRGWETQYF. The CDR3 coding sequence is TGTGCCAGCAGCCTAAAGGGCAGGGGGTGGGAGACCCAGTACTTC.

This clonotype has at least ten counts. This rearrangement joins TRBV4-1 to TRBJ2-5; 8 bases are shared with TRBD2. The CDR3 sequence is 13 residues long. Germline lookup yields CDR1 MGHRA and CDR2 YSYEKL. After removal of 4 bases from V and 2 bases from J, the junction contained 0 bases not matched to a gene. CDR3 region: CASSPGGQETQYF. The CDR3 DNA is TGCGCCAGCAGCCCGGGGGGGCAAGAGACCCAGTACTTC.

This clonotype was seen ten or more times. The chain links TRBV30 to TRBJ1-1; D possibly corresponds to TRBD1 (6 bases). Germline values: CDR1 GTSNPN, CDR2 SVGIG (reference sequence). CDR3 length: 15 amino acids. Trimming left V 3 bases short and J 2 bases short, with 16 bases between. CDR3 DNA: TGTGCCTGGAGAGGGGGGGCTAATGAAAACACTGAAGCTTTCTTT. It specifies CAWRGGANENTEAFF.

This clonotype is medium-sized. This CDR3 reads CASSQDWPGSSYEQYF. For the CDR3, the DNA is TGCGCCAGCAGCCAAGATTGGCCAGGAAGCTCCTACGAGCAGTACTTC. The chain uses TRBV4-1 and TRBJ2-7; no clear D gene. With 0 bases removed from V and 0 bases from J, the gap between germline ends came to 12 bases. The CDR3 covers 16 residues. Per the germline V gene, CDR1 is MGHRA and CDR2 is YSYEKL.

Ten or more counts support this clonotype. A clone one base away is much larger, so this may be a read error. V gene TRBV7-2 combines with J gene TRBJ2-5; no clear D gene. The CDR3 has 15 amino acids. Germline loops: CDR1 SGHTA, CDR2 FQGNSA. The CDR3 is CASSFSESPAETQHF. The CDR3 DNA reads TGTGCCAGCAGCTTCTCGGAATCTCCTGCGGAGACCCAGCACTTC. Full variable domain (outside the CDR3, taken from reference TRBV7-2 and TRBJ2-5): GAGVSQSPSNKVTEKGKDVELRCDPISGHTALYWYRQSLGQGLEFLIYFQGNSAPDKSGLPSDRFSAERTGGSVSTLTIQRTQQEDSAVYLCASSFSESPAETQHFGPGTRLLVL.

By proportion, this clonotype is medium-sized. The chain combines TRBV12-3 or TRBV12-4 with TRBJ2-7, with 8 nucleotides matching TRBD1. V was pared by 5 bases and J by 6 bases, with 6 bases of the junction left unmatched. The CDR3 is 13 amino acids. The CDR3 nucleotides are TGTGCCAGCAGTAACCAGGGGGCCGTCGAGCAGTACTTC. Its translation is CASSNQGAVEQYF.

This clonotype was detected a few times. The chain combines TRBV20-1 with TRBJ2-3; 11 bases match TRBD2. Germline trimming cut 2 bases from V and 10 bases from J; bases unmatched to any gene: 11. From germline, CDR1 is DFQATT and CDR2 SNEGSKA (reference sequence). The CDR3 sequence is 15 residues long. The CDR3 here is CSARTSGSSTGAQYF. The CDR3 DNA sequence: TGCAGTGCTAGAACTAGCGGGAGTAGCACAGGTGCGCAGTATTTT.

This clonotype has a count of ten or more. A much more abundant neighbour one base away suggests this may be a read error. The chain has TRBV4-2 and TRBJ2-7; D gene uncertain. With 0 bases removed from V and 3 bases from J, the gap between germline ends came to 9 bases. Germline CDR1 and CDR2: LGHNA and YNFKEQ. The CDR3 consists of 14 residues. CDR3 region: CASSQEGPIYEQYF. The DNA of the CDR3 is TGTGCCAGCAGCCAAGAAGGCCCTATCTACGAGCAGTACTTC.

The CDR3 protein is CATSGRATYYEQFF. The CDR3 DNA reads TGTGCCACCAGCGGTAGGGCCACGTATTATGAGCAGTTCTTC. The chain joins TRBV15 to TRBJ2-1; D is ambiguous. The CDR3 consists of 14 residues. Trimming pared 5 bases from V and 8 bases from J, leaving 16 bases between. CDR1 is LNHNV and CDR2 is YYDKDF in the germline V gene (reference sequence).

The genes are TRBV9 and TRBJ2-2; 9 bases agree with TRBD2. This CDR3 is 16 amino acids long. Germline lookup yields CDR1 SGDLS and CDR2 YYNGEE. V lost 0 bases and J lost 4; bases outside the gene matches: 4. The DNA for the CDR3 is TGTGCCAGCAGCGTAGGGCTAGCGGGACTCACCGGGGAGCTGTTTTTT. It codes for CASSVGLAGLTGELFF.